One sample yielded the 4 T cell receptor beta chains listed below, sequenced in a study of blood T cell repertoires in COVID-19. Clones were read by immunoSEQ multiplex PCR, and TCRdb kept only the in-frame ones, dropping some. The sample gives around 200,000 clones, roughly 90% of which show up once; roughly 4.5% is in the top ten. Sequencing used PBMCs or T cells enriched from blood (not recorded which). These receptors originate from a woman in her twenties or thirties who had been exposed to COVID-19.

DNA of the CDR3: TGTGCCAGCAGCTTGGGCGGGGGGGCTGGAAACACCATATATTTT. It encodes CASSLGGGAGNTIYF. V is TRBV5-5 and J is TRBJ1-3, with D tentatively TRBD1 (5 bases). This CDR3 region has 15 residues. V gave up 0 bases and J gave up 2 bases, with 9 bases separating them. Looked up from germline, CDR1 is SGHKS and CDR2 is YYEKEE (reference sequence).

CDR3 in amino acids: CASSPPTGGTGELFF. Written as DNA, the CDR3 is TGTGCCAGCTCACCACCGACAGGGGGGACCGGGGAGCTGTTTTTT. The rearrangement uses TRBV18 and TRBJ2-2, with TRBD1 matching 9 bases. The CDR3 is made up of 15 amino acids. V lost 0 bases to trimming and J lost 5 bases; unmatched junction nucleotides: 1. CDR1 and CDR2 (germline): KGHSH, LQKENI.

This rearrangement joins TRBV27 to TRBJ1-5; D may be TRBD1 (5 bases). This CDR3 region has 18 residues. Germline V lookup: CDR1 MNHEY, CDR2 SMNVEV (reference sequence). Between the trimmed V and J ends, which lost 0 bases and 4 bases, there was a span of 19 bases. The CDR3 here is CASSLSSFAAGRNQPQHF. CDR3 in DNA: TGTGCCAGCAGTTTATCCTCGTTTGCGGCAGGGAGGAATCAGCCCCAGCATTTT.

The DNA for the CDR3 is TGTGCCAGCAGCTTCGAGAAATCACCCCTCCACTTT. Translation: CASSFEKSPLHF. The chain combines TRBV11-2 with TRBJ1-6; the D is unclear. Germline V gene data show CDR1 as SGHAT and CDR2 as FQNNGV. The CDR3 sequence is 12 residues long. Trimming cost V 3 bases and J 10 bases, with 7 bases left between them.